This entry features one T cell receptor beta chain sequence. TCRdb independently ran MiXCR on the RT-PCR reads; one entry per CDR3 protein. This table has hundreds of thousands of distinct CDR3 sequences, about an eighth appearing once. This sample stems from a study of response to subunit inactivated influenza vaccine. Sample: PBMCs from blood, taken on the day of vaccination. The clonotype was recovered from a man between 50 and 59 years old who received an inactivated influenza vaccine.

The CDR3 DNA reads as TGCAGCGTGACTAGCGGGCCCACAGATACGCAGTATTTT. As protein: CSVTSGPTDTQYF. V usage is TRBV29-1 and J usage is TRBJ2-3, with 10 bases that match TRBD2. Looked up from germline, CDR1 is SQVTM and CDR2 is ANQGSEA. There are 13 residues in the CDR3. V dropped 6 bases and J dropped 2; count of bases not matched to a gene: 2.